The 18 T cell receptor beta chains listed next were all sequenced from one sample in a study of T cells in Graves' hyperthyroidism and ophthalmopathy. Authors of the study amplified TCR beta CDR3 regions from RNA transcripts. During a first-round RT-PCR of the TCR CDR3, the HTBI primer set was used. Each CDR3 protein is one row after TCRdb ran MiXCR on the multiplex PCR reads. The sample contains 500,000 to 800,000 distinct CDR3 sequences, about 14% of which appear only once. The specimen sequenced was blood. These receptors were taken from a woman in her fifties or sixties with Graves' ophthalmopathy.

About this clonotype: A read error may produce the germline difference seen at one junction end. This chain links TRBV5-1 with TRBJ1-4; D is possibly TRBD1 (5 bases). This CDR3 has 14 amino acids. The germline V gene encodes CDR1 SGHRS and CDR2 YFSETQ. Here the CDR3 reads CAGSTGTGNEKLFF. CDR3 nucleotide sequence: TGCGCCGGCAGCACGGGGACCGGGAATGAAAAACTGTTTTTT.

V usage is TRBV3-1 and J usage is TRBJ2-5; possibly TRBD1 for D (6 bases). CDR3 length: 18 amino acids. V was trimmed by 1 base and J by 5 bases, leaving 23 bases between them. Germline V gives CDR1 LGHDT, CDR2 YNNKEL (reference sequence). CDR3 nucleotides: TGTGCCAGCAGCCAAGTTATCCGACAGGACGGATTGAGGGAGACCCAGTACTTC. Encoded protein: CASSQVIRQDGLRETQYF.

The V call is TRBV15, the J call TRBJ1-4; no definite D call. This CDR3 is built from 13 residues. Trimming stripped 0 bases from V and 6 bases from J, with 5 bases between. The germline V gene encodes CDR1 LNHNV and CDR2 YYDKDF (reference sequence). In DNA, the CDR3 is TGTGCCACCAGCAGAGATAGGGATGAAAAACTGTTTTTT. Amino acid sequence: CATSRDRDEKLFF. Full variable domain (outside the CDR3, taken from reference TRBV15 and TRBJ1-4): DAMVIQNPRYQVTQFGKPVTLSCSQTLNHNVMYWYQQKSSQAPKLLFHYYDKDFNNEADTPDNFQSRRPNTSFCFLDIRSPGLGDTAMYLCATSRDRDEKLFFGSGTQLSVL.

Regarding this clonotype: Being one base from a much bigger clone, this may be a read error. CDR3: CATSDPPGQGSRAGNEQFF. The CDR3 region has the DNA TGTGCCACCAGTGACCCTCCGGGACAGGGGTCCAGGGCGGGCAATGAGCAGTTCTTC. The J gene is TRBJ2-1, the V gene TRBV24-1, with 10 bases lining up with TRBD1. Germline V gene data show CDR1 as KGHDR and CDR2 as SFDVKD. V shed 4 bases, J shed 6 bases, and the junction held 17 bases outside the gene matches. This CDR3 region has 19 residues.

There are a few counts of this clonotype. CDR3 sequence: CASSWDAPYEQYF. The CDR3 DNA follows: TGTGCCAGCAGCTGGGACGCGCCCTACGAGCAGTACTTC. V gene TRBV7-9 combines with J gene TRBJ2-7; either TRBD1 or TRBD2 may supply D (5 bases each). The CDR3 has 13 residues. V gave up 4 bases and J gave up 2 bases, with 9 bases separating them. Germline V gene lookup returns CDR1 SEHNR and CDR2 FQNEAQ (reference sequence).

This clonotype has a count of ten or more. The rearrangement links TRBV2 to TRBJ2-2; 7 positions agree with TRBD1. This CDR3 is 16 amino acids long. Trimming removed 6 bases from V and 6 bases from J; junction bases left unmatched: 13. CDR1 SNHLY and CDR2 FYNNEI come from the germline V gene. This CDR3 is CASSEQGINLSGELFF. In DNA, the CDR3 is TGTGCCAGCAGCGAACAGGGGATCAACTTATCCGGGGAGCTGTTTTTT.

This clonotype was seen at least ten times. The V gene is TRBV20-1, the J gene TRBJ2-2, with 7 positions matching TRBD2. Trimming cost V 3 bases and J 3 bases; bases outside gene matches: 7. There are 15 residues in the CDR3. Germline V CDR1 and CDR2: DFQATT, SNEGSKA (reference sequence). The CDR3 bases are TGCAGTGCTAGTAGGACTAGGTTGTACACCGGGGAGCTGTTTTTT. Translating it yields CSASRTRLYTGELFF.

This clonotype was observed a few times. The chain joins TRBV19 to TRBJ2-7; 7 bases line up with TRBD2. The CDR3 loop spans 14 amino acids. Losses at the gene ends were 5 bases for V and 3 bases for J; bases not matched to a gene: 7. Germline V CDR1 and CDR2: LNHDA, SQIVND (reference sequence). The CDR3 region has the DNA TGTGCCAGTAGTTCAATAGCGGGCCTCTACGAGCAGTACTTC. It yields the protein CASSSIAGLYEQYF.

This clonotype was observed a handful of times. J is TRBJ2-2 and V is TRBV6-1, with unresolved D. The CDR3 is 18 residues long. V lost 5 bases and J 3 bases, leaving 22 bases between the germline ends. The V gene's germline CDR1 is MNHNS and CDR2 SASEGT. CDR3 region: CASSSRPPDRSYTGELFF. The DNA for the CDR3 is TGTGCCAGCAGTTCTAGACCCCCCGACCGGAGTTACACCGGGGAGCTGTTTTTT.

This chain uses TRBV6-5 with TRBJ1-6; 7 bases are a match to TRBD1. J gave up 7 bases and V 0 bases, and 9 bases lay outside the gene matches. Germline-derived CDR1 and CDR2 are MNHEY and SVGAGI. This CDR3 is 17 amino acids long. CDR3 in DNA: TGTGCCAGCAGTTACTCGAAAGGGGGCGCATCGAATTCACCCCTCCACTTT. Its protein product is CASSYSKGGASNSPLHF.

This clonotype appeared a few times. This sequence joins TRBV19 and TRBJ2-1; D tentatively reads TRBD1 or TRBD2 (6 bases each). Germline values: CDR1 LNHDA, CDR2 SQIVND (reference sequence). The CDR3 covers 12 residues. V shed 10 bases and J shed 6 bases, with 13 bases lying between them. The CDR3 is CANRGVGNEQFF. CDR3 bases: TGTGCCAATAGGGGGGTGGGCAATGAGCAGTTCTTC. The complete variable domain, with remaining parts taken from reference TRBV19 and TRBJ2-1, reads DGGITQSPKYLFRKEGQNVTLSCEQNLNHDAMYWYRQDPGQGLRLIYYSQIVNDFQKGDIAEGYSVSREKKESFPLTVTSAQKNPTAFYLCANRGVGNEQFFGPGTRLTVL.

V and J are TRBV27 and TRBJ2-3, with 9 bases aligning to TRBD2. The trim removed 5 bases at V and 5 bases at J, leaving 5 bases unmatched. The CDR3 totals 14 residues. The V gene's germline CDR1 is MNHEY and CDR2 SMNVEV (reference sequence). The CDR3 nucleotides read TGTGCCAGCAGTACGGGACTAGCAGGAGATACGCAGTATTTT. Translated: CASSTGLAGDTQYF.

The V and J genes are TRBV6-2 or TRBV6-3 and TRBJ2-7; D tentatively fits TRBD1 or TRBD2 (5 bases each). CDR1 MNHEY and CDR2 SVGEGT come from the germline V gene. V was pared by 8 bases and J by 5 bases, with 13 bases between. The CDR3 consists of 12 residues. The CDR3 DNA sequence: TGTGCCAGCGCCAAAAGGGACCACGAGCAGTACTTC. Encoded protein: CASAKRDHEQYF.

This clonotype was counted ten times or more. The chain couples TRBV27 to TRBJ2-2, with D perhaps assigned TRBD1 or TRBD2 (6 bases each). The ends were cut back, 3 bases at V and 3 bases at J, with 11 bases in the middle. CDR3 size: 15 residues. Germline assignment: CDR1 MNHEY and CDR2 SMNVEV (reference sequence). The DNA of the CDR3 is TGTGCCAGCAGTTTCGGGGGCCCGGACACCGGGGAGCTGTTTTTT. Protein: CASSFGGPDTGELFF.

Notes on this clonotype: Since a much larger clone is just one base distant, this may be a read error. Since no conserved phenylalanine or tryptophan closes the CDR3, a read error is the likely cause. This chain links TRBV15 with TRBJ2-7; D not certain. Germline V gene lookup returns CDR1 LNHNV and CDR2 YYDKDF (reference sequence). Trimming left V 0 bases short and J 7 bases short, with 13 bases between. The length of the CDR3 is 14 residues. The CDR3 coding sequence is TGTGCCACCAGCAGAGATAAGAATATTGTTGAGCAGTACCTC. It encodes CATSRDKNIVEQYL.

This clonotype was observed a few times. The rearrangement links TRBV9 to TRBJ2-3; 11 nucleotides align to TRBD1. Germline CDR1 and CDR2: SGDLS and YYNGEE. V lost 3 bases to trimming and J lost 4 bases; unmatched junction nucleotides: 10. The CDR3 contains 17 residues. The CDR3 loop is CASSAGTPGQGADTQYF. The CDR3 region has the DNA TGTGCCAGCAGCGCCGGCACTCCGGGACAGGGGGCAGATACGCAGTATTTT.

The chain couples TRBV4-1 to TRBJ2-7; D is uncertain. CDR3 length: 14 amino acids. Trimming pared 1 base from V and 4 bases from J, leaving 11 bases between. Per germline, CDR1 MGHRA and CDR2 YSYEKL. The CDR3 sequence: CASSQGSLTYEQYF. The CDR3 coding sequence is TGCGCCAGCAGCCAAGGGTCCCTGACGTACGAGCAGTACTTC.

This clonotype was found many times. The V and J genes are TRBV20-1 and TRBJ2-3, with 12 nucleotides matching TRBD2. This CDR3 region has 16 residues. Germline CDR1 and CDR2: DFQATT and SNEGSKA (reference sequence). V was clipped by 6 bases and J by 3 bases; unmatched bases: 10. This CDR3 reads CSANPRLAGETDTQYF. For the CDR3, the DNA is TGCAGTGCGAACCCAAGACTAGCGGGAGAGACAGATACGCAGTATTTT.